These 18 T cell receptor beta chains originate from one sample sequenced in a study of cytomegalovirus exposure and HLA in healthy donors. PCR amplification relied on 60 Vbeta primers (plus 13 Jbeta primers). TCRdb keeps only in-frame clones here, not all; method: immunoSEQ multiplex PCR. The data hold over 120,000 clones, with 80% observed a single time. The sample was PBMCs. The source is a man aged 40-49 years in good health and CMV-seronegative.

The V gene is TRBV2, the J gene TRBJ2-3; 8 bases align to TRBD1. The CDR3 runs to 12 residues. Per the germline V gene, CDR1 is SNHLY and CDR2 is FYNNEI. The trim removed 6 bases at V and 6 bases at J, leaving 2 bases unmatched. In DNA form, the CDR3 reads TGTGCCAGCAGGGGACAGGTGGATACGCAGTATTTT. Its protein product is CASRGQVDTQYF.

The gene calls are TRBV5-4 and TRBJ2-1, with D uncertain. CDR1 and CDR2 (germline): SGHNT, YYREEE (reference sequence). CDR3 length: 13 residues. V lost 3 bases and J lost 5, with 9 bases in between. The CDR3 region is CASSSDMNNEQFF. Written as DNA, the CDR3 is TGTGCCAGCAGCTCTGACATGAACAATGAGCAGTTCTTC.

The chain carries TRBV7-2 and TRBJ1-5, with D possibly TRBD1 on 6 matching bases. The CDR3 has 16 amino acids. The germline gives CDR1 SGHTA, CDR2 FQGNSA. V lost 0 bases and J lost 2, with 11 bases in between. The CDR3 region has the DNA TGTGCCAGCAGCTTAGCAAGGGGGAACGGCAATCAGCCCCAGCATTTT. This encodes CASSLARGNGNQPQHF.

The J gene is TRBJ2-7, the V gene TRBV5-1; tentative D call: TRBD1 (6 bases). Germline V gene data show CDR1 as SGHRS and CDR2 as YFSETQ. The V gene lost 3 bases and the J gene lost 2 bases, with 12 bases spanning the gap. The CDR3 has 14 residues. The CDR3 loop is CASSSLTGAYEQYF. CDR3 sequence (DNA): TGCGCCAGCAGCTCCCTGACAGGAGCCTACGAGCAGTACTTC.

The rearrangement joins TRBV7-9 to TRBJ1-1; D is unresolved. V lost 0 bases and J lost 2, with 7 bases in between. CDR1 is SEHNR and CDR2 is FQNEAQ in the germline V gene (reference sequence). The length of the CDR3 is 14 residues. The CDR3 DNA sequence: TGTGCCAGCAGCTTAGCGGACTTAAACACTGAAGCTTTCTTT. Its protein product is CASSLADLNTEAFF.

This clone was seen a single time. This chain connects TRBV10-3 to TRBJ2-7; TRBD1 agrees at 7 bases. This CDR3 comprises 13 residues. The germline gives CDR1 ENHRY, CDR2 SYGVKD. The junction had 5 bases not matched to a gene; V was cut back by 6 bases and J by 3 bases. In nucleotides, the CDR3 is TGTGCCATCAGCGAACAGGGGAACTACGAGCAGTACTTC. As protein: CAISEQGNYEQYF.

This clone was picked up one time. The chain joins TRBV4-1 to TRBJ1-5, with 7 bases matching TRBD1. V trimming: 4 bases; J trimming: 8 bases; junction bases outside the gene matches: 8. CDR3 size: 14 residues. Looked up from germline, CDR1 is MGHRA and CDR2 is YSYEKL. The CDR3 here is CASSPERGREPQHF. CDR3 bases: TGCGCCAGCAGCCCCGAGAGGGGGCGTGAGCCCCAGCATTTT.

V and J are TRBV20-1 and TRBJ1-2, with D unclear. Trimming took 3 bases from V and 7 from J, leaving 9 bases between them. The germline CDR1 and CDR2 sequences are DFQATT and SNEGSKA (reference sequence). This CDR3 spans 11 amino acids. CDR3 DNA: TGCAGTGCTAGCATCGCGGGTGGCTACACCTTC. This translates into CSASIAGGYTF.

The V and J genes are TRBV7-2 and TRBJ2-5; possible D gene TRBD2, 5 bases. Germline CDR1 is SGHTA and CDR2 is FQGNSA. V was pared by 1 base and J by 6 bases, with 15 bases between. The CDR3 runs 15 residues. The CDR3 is CASSLDSGVGKTQYF. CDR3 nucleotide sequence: TGTGCCAGCAGCTTAGATAGTGGGGTCGGGAAGACCCAGTACTTC.

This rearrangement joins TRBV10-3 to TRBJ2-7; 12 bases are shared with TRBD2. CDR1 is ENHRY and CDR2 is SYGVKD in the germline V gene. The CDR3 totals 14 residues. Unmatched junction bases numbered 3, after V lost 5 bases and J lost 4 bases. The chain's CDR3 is CAISSGTSGYEQYF. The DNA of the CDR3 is TGTGCCATCAGTTCCGGGACTAGCGGGTACGAGCAGTACTTC.

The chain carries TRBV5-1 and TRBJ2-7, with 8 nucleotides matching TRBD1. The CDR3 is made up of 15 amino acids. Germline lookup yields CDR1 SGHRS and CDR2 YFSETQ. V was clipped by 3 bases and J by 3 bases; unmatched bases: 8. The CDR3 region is CASSSGQGTFYEQYF. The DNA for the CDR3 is TGCGCCAGCAGCTCAGGACAGGGAACTTTCTACGAGCAGTACTTC.

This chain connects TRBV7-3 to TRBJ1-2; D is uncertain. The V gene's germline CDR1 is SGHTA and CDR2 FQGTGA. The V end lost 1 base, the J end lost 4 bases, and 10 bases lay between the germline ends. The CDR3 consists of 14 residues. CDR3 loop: CASSLILAVYGYTF. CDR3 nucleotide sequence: TGTGCCAGCAGCTTAATTTTGGCAGTCTATGGCTACACCTTC.

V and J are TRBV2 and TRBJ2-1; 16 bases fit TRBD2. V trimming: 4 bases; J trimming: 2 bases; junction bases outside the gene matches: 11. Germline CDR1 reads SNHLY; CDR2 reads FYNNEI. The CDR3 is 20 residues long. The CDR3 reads CASSVLGLAGGRVAYNEQFF. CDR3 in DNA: TGTGCCAGCAGTGTTTTGGGACTAGCGGGGGGGAGGGTTGCCTACAATGAGCAGTTCTTC.

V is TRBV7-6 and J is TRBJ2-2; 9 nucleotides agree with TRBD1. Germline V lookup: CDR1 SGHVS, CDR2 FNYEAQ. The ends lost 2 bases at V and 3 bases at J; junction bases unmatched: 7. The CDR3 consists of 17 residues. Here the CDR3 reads CASSLKMGQGHTGELFF. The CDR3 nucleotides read TGTGCCAGCAGCTTAAAAATGGGACAGGGTCACACCGGGGAGCTGTTTTTT. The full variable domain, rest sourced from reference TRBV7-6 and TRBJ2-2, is GAGVSQSPRYKVTKRGQDVALRCDPISGHVSLYWYRQALGQGPEFLTYFNYEAQQDKSGLPNDRFSAERPEGSISTLTIQRTEQRDSAMYRCASSLKMGQGHTGELFFGEGSRLTVL.

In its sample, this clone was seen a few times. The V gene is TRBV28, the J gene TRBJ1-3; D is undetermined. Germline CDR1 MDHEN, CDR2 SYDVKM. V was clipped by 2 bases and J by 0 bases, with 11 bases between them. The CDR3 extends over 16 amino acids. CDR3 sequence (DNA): TGTGCCAGCAGTTTAAACAACAGTCCCTCTGGAAACACCATATATTTT. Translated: CASSLNNSPSGNTIYF.

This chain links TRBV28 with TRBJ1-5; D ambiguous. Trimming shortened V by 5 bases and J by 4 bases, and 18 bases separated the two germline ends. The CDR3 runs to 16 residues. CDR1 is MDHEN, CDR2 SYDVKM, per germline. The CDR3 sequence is CASSPIIGGDNQPQHF. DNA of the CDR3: TGTGCCAGCAGTCCCATAATTGGAGGCGATAATCAGCCCCAGCATTTT. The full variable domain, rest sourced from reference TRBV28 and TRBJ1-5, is DVKVTQSSRYLVKRTGEKVFLECVQDMDHENMFWYRQDPGLGLRLIYFSYDVKMKEKGDIPEGYSVSREKKERFSLILESASTNQTSMYLCASSPIIGGDNQPQHFGDGTRLSIL.

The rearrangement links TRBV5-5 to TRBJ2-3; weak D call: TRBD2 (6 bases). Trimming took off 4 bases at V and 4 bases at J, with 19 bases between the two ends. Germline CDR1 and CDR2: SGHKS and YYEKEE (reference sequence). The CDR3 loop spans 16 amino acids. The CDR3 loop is CASSPSLAREADTQYF. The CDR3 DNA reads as TGTGCCAGCAGCCCATCCCTAGCGAGGGAGGCAGATACGCAGTATTTT.

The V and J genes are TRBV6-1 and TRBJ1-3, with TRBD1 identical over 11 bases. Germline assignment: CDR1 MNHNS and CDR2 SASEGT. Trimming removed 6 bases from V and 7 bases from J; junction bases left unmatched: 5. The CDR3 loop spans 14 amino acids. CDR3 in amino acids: CASSRDRGLNTIYF. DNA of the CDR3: TGTGCCAGCAGCCGGGACAGGGGGTTGAACACCATATATTTT.